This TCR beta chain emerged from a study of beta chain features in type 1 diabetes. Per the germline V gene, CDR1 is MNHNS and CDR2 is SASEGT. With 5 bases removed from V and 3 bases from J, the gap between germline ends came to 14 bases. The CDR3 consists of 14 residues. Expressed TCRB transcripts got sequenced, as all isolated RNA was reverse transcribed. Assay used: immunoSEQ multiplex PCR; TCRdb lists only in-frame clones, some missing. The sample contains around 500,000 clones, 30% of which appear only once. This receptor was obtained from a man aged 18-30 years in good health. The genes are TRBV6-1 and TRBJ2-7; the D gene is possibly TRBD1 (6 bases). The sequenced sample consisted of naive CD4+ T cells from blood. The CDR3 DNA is TGTGCCAGCAGTCGTAGACAGGCTGACTACGAGCAGTACTTC. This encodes CASSRRQADYEQYF.